The clone carrying this T cell receptor (beta chain) has just a few counts. What it binds is unknown. The sample is drawn from a study of CD8 T cells in ankylosing spondylitis. Broader study findings: Some of these motif variants have turned up before, in reports on reactive arthritis synovial fluid and blood. Within matched ankylosing spondylitis synovial fluid, disease-linked clones were reportedly significantly enriched. It appeared that ankylosing spondylitis blood was characterized by a TCR beta motif of about eight highly homologous variants.

Germline V gene lookup returns CDR1 MGHRA and CDR2 YSYEKL. The CDR3 spans 17 residues. V lost 3 bases and J lost 6, with 24 bases in between. Molecular-barcoded quantitative 5'-RACE produced these TCR beta libraries. MiXCR was run by TCRdb on the 5' RACE reads, yielding one entry per CDR3 protein. The sample contains approximately 220,000 distinct CDR3 sequences, roughly 24% of which appear only once. The receptor comes from a male donor with ankylosing spondylitis or in good health (not recorded which). The genes are TRBV4-1 and TRBJ2-7; perhaps TRBD2 as D (7 bases). The sample comprised blood, either unsorted or a sorted T cell fraction (not recorded which). The CDR3 region is CASSQGGTGLRGPEQYF. Written as DNA, the CDR3 is TGCGCCAGCAGCCAGGGAGGGACCGGACTGCGGGGGCCCGAGCAGTACTTC.